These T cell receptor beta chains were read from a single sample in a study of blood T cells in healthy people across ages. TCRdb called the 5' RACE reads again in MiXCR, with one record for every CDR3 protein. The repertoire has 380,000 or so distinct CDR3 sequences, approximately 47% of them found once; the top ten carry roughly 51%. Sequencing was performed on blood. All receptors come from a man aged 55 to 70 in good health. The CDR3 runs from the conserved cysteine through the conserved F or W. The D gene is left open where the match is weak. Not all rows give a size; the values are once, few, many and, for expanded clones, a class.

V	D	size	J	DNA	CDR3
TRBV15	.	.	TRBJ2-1	TGTGCCACCAGCAGAGATTCTAAAAGTAGCGCGAGCTCCTACAATGAGCAGTTCTTC	CATSRDSKSSASSYNEQFF
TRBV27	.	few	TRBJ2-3	TGTGCCAGCAGTTCCGTAGTTCTCGGGACTGTCGATAGCACAGATACGCAGTATTTT	CASSSVVLGTVDSTDTQYF
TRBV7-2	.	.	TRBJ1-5	TGTGCCAGCAGCAGGGGTTGGGCAGGACCTCAGCCCCAGCATTTT	CASSRGWAGPQPQHF
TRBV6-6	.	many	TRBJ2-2	TGTGCCAGCAGTTACATCCAGGGAAAGGGCGGGGAGCTGTTTTTT	CASSYIQGKGGELFF
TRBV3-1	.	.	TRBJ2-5	TGTGCCAGCAGCCAAGATAGGGGCGGCAAAGAGACCCAGTACTTC	CASSQDRGGKETQYF
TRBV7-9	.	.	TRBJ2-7	TGTGCCAGCAGCTTAGACGTCGACGAGCAGTACTTC	CASSLDVDEQYF
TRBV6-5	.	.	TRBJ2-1	TGTGCCAGCAGTCCCCGGTGGGGGGCTGTTGAGCAGTTCTTC	CASSPRWGAVEQFF
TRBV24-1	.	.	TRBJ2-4	TGTGCCACCAGGTCGACACGAGGCATTCAGTACTTC	CATRSTRGIQYF
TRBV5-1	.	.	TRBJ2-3	TGCGCCAGCAGCTTGGTAGGCCTCAGCACAGATACGCAGTATTTT	CASSLVGLSTDTQYF
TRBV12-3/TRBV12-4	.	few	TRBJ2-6	TGTGCCAGCAGCCGGTCTGAGGGGGCCAACGTCCTGACTTTC	CASSRSEGANVLTF
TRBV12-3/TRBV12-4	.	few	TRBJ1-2	TGTGCCAGCAGACCGACCGGGACACTCGGATCCTATGGCTACACCTTC	CASRPTGTLGSYGYTF
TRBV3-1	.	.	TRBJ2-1	TGTGCCAGCACCAGCTTTTGGGCAGGTGAGCAGTTCTTC	CASTSFWAGEQFF
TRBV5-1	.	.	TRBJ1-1	TGCGCCAGCAGCTTGGCCGTGGCTATTACTGAAGCTTTCTTT	CASSLAVAITEAFF
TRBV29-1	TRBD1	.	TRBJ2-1	TGCAGCGTTTCCAGGGGGCCGGATGAGCAGTTCTTC	CSVSRGPDEQFF
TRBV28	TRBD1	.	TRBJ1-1	TGTGCCAGCAGCCCGAGACAGGGACGGGGGGACACTGAAGCTTTCTTT	CASSPRQGRGDTEAFF
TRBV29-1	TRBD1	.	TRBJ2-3	TGCAGCGTAAAAGGACAGGGCGGCCCTTGGGATACGCAGTATTTT	CSVKGQGGPWDTQYF
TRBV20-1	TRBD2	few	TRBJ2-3	TGCAGTGCTACGACGGCGGGGGGCCTCACAGATACGCAGTATTTT	CSATTAGGLTDTQYF
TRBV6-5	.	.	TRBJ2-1	TGTGCCAGCAGTTACTCGAGTGGCGGGACCTCCTACAATGAGCAGTTCTTC	CASSYSSGGTSYNEQFF
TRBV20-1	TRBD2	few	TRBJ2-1	TGCAGTGCTAGACCTAGCGGGTACGGGGATGAGCAGTTCTTC	CSARPSGYGDEQFF
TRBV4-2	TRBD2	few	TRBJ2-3	TGTGCCAGCAGCCAGTCGACTAGCCAGGGCACAGATACGCAGTATTTT	CASSQSTSQGTDTQYF
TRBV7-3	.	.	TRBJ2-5	TGTGCCAGCAGTAACGGAATAGGAGAGACCCAGTACTTC	CASSNGIGETQYF
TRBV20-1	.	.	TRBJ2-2	TGCAGTGCTAGACTGGCGGGAGGGGAGCTGTTTTTT	CSARLAGGELFF
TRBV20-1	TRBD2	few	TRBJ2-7	TGCAGTGCCAAAGCTAGCGGGGGGGCCTACGAGCAGTACTTC	CSAKASGGAYEQYF
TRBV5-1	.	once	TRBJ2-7	TGCGCCAGCAGCTTCCACACAGGGCCCACTCAATACGAGCAGTACTTC	CASSFHTGPTQYEQYF
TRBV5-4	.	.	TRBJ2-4	TGTGCCAGCAGCTTGAGGGACCTCCCGGACATTCAGTACTTC	CASSLRDLPDIQYF
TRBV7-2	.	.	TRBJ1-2	TGTGCCAGCAGGCCTGATAGACTCCAACCCTATGGCCACACCTTC	CASRPDRLQPYGHTF
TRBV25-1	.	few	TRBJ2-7	TGTGCCAGCAGTGGGGGGACGGTCCCCTACGAGCAGTACTTC	CASSGGTVPYEQYF
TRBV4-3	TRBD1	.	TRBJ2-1	TGCGCCAGCGCGACAGGGCTAGGTGAGCAGTTCTTC	CASATGLGEQFF
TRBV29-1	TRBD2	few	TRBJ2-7	TGCAGCGTTGGGAGTCTAGCGGGGTACGAGCAGTACTTC	CSVGSLAGYEQYF
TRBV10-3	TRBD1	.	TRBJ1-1	TGTGCCGTCAGTACAGGGGATGCGAACACTGAAGCTTTCTTT	CAVSTGDANTEAFF
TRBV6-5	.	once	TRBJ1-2	TGTGCCAGCAGTCCACAGGGTAACTATGGCTGCACCTTC	CASSPQGNYGCTF
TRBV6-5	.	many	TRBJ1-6	TGTGCCAGCAGGCAGGAGGGGTCAGATTCACCCCTCCACTTT	CASRQEGSDSPLHF
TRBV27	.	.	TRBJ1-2	TGTGCCAGCAGTTTTGGGCGATCCTATGGCTACACCTTC	CASSFGRSYGYTF
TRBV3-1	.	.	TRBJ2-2	TGTGCCAGCAGCCAAAAGAAAACCGGGGAGCTGTTTTTT	CASSQKKTGELFF
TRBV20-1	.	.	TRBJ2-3	TGCAGTGCCAGCCCGGCAGATACGCAGTATTTT	CSASPADTQYF
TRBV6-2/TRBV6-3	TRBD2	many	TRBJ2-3	TGTGCCAGCAGGGCTCTAGCGGAGGGAATCACAGATACGCAGTATTTT	CASRALAEGITDTQYF
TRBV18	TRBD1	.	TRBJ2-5	TGTGCCAGCTCACCGGGTTTAGGGACAGGGCGGCGAGAGACCCAGTACTTC	CASSPGLGTGRRETQYF
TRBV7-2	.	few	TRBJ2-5	TGTGCCAGCAGCTCAGATGGCGTGACTAGGGGTTCCCAGTACTTC	CASSSDGVTRGSQYF
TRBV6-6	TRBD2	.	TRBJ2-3	TGTGCCAGCAGCCGTAGCGGGAGGTACACAGATACGCAGTATTTT	CASSRSGRYTDTQYF
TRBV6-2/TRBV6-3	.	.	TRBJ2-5	TGTGCCAGCAGTTACACACCCCGTGAGCAGTACTTC	CASSYTPREQYF
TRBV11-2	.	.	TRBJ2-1	TGTGCCAGCAGCCGGGGTAGCGTCAATGAGCAGTTCTTC	CASSRGSVNEQFF
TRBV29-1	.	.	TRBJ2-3	TGCAGCGTTGGTCAGACAGGCACAGATACGCAGTATTTT	CSVGQTGTDTQYF
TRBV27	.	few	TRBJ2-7	TGTGCCAGCAGTCCCCGAGGGCGGTCCGAGCAGTACTTC	CASSPRGRSEQYF
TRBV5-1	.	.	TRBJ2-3	TGCGCCAGCAGCCAACAACAGGGTCGCACAGATACGCAGTATTTT	CASSQQQGRTDTQYF
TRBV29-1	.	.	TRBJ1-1	TGCAGCGTTGAAGACGGGAAGAACACTGAAGCTTTCTTT	CSVEDGKNTEAFF
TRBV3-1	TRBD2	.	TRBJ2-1	TGTGCCAGCAGCCAAGGGCGGGGGGGCATGATCCATGAGCAGTTCTTC	CASSQGRGGMIHEQFF
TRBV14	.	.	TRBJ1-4	TGTGCCAGCAGCCAAGCAACGGGGAGGGCGAGTGAAAAACTGTTTTTT	CASSQATGRASEKLFF
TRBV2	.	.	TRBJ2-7	TGTGCCAGCAGTGATTCGGCCAGGACCTACGAGCAGTACTTC	CASSDSARTYEQYF
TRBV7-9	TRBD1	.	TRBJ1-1	TGTGCCAGCAGCATCACAGGGGGGGACCCTAAAGCTTTCTTT	CASSITGGDPKAFF
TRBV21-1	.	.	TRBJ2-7	TGTGCCAGCAGCAAAGGTGGGACTCAAGCCTACAATGAGCAGTACTTC	CASSKGGTQAYNEQYF
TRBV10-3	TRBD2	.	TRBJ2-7	TGTGCCATCAGTCTTGCCGGGACTAGCGGGGGGATATCCTACGAGCAGTACTTC	CAISLAGTSGGISYEQYF
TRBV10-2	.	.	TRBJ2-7	TGCGCCAGCAGTGAGTCGCACGAGCAGTACTTC	CASSESHEQYF
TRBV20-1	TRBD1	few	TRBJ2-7	TGCAGTGCTGAACAGGGGTACGAGCAGTACTTC	CSAEQGYEQYF
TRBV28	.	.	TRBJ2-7	TGTGCCAGCGTCGGGACGTTCTACGAGCAGTACTTC	CASVGTFYEQYF
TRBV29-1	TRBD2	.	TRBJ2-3	TGCAGCGTTGAACTCCGACGGAGCGGGAGGTGGTTGGCAGATACGCAGTATTTT	CSVELRRSGRWLADTQYF
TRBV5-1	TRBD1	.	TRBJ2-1	TGCGCCAGCAGCCCCCGGGACAGTGGAATTAATGAGCAGTTCTTC	CASSPRDSGINEQFF
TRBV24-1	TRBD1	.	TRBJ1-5	TGTGCCACCAGTGATTCCGGGACAGCCTTCAATCAGCCCCAGCATTTT	CATSDSGTAFNQPQHF
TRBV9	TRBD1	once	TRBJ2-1	TGTGCCAGCGGAAGGACAGGAAGCAATGAGCAGTTCTTC	CASGRTGSNEQFF
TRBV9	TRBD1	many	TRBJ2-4	TGTGCCAGCAGCGTAGACCCCGGACAGGGAGTCAAAAACATTCAGTACTTC	CASSVDPGQGVKNIQYF